Listed here is a single T cell receptor beta chain. Its antigen is not identified. Some clones are missing from TCRdb's copy, which holds only in-frame ones; the method was immunoSEQ multiplex PCR. The repertoire has around 3,200 clones, roughly three fifths of them found once; the top ten carry 10% to 15%. The data were taken from a study of tumor-infiltrating lymphocytes in localized non-small cell lung cancer. As for the study in general: Tumor tissue and non-adjacent uninvolved lung came from each patient.

The length of the CDR3 is 15 residues. The V and J ends lost 0 bases and 7 bases respectively, with 16 bases between them. Germline CDR1 is GTSNPN and CDR2 is SVGIG (reference sequence). Study observations and caveats: Different pieces of the same tissue went to different assays, confounding technical variation with intratumor heterogeneity.

The sequenced sample consisted of uninvolved lung tissue not adjacent to the tumor. V gene TRBV30 combines with J gene TRBJ2-1; D call uncertain. The source of this sequence is a human donor with non-small cell lung cancer. The CDR3 coding sequence is TGTGCCTGGAGTGTATCGGGCGGACCCGGGAATGAGCAGTTCTTC. This sequence encodes CAWSVSGGPGNEQFF.